The clone carrying this TCR beta chain was seen ten or more times. Antigen: not known. A single record per CDR3 protein comes from TCRdb applying MiXCR to the 5' RACE reads. The sample lists about 540,000 distinct CDR3 sequences, approximately 11% occurring once. The data were taken from a study of CD8 T cells in ankylosing spondylitis. Study results and caveats: Seemingly distinctive of ankylosing spondylitis blood was a TCR beta motif formed by eight highly homologous variants. Previously reported in reactive arthritis synovial fluid and blood were some of the motif variants. As for the disease-linked clones, they showed a CD8+ phenotype and occurred at relatively low frequencies in peripheral blood.

V trimming: 5 bases; J trimming: 4 bases; junction bases outside the gene matches: 8. Germline CDR1 is DFQATT and CDR2 is SNEGSKA (reference sequence). This CDR3 has 14 amino acids. This TCR was recovered from a male donor with ankylosing spondylitis. Input material: blood, either unsorted or a sorted T cell fraction (not recorded which). The gene calls are TRBV20-1 and TRBJ2-1; TRBD2 matches at 7 bases. CDR3 DNA: TGCAGTGCTCCCGCGAGCGGGATGTACAATGAGCAGTTCTTC. Translation gives CSAPASGMYNEQFF.